Detailed here is one T cell receptor beta chain. The antigen is undetermined. This specimen comes from a study of cytomegalovirus exposure and HLA in healthy donors. Trimming removed 6 bases at V and 4 bases at J, with 25 bases between. Germline V gives CDR1 SGHKS, CDR2 YYEKEE (reference sequence). This CDR3 has 17 residues. Both 60 Vbeta primers and 13 Jbeta primers went into the PCR. This table comes from immunoSEQ multiplex PCR, and its TCRdb copy is limited to in-frame clones, with some not included. The data contain 160,000 or so clones, around four fifths of them singletons. These donors counted as nominally healthy when sampled, but unrecorded immune exposures were likely. Findings and caveats of the study: Donors were assumed by presence/absence analyses to have roughly uniform sequencing depth.

The receptor's source is a woman between 45 and 65 years old in good health and CMV-seronegative. Sequenced material: PBMCs. The gene calls are TRBV5-5 and TRBJ1-1, with D possibly being TRBD1 (6 bases). The CDR3 is CASNYISTGNWGTEAFF. The CDR3 DNA is TGTGCCAGCAACTACATTTCGACAGGTAATTGGGGCACTGAAGCTTTCTTT.